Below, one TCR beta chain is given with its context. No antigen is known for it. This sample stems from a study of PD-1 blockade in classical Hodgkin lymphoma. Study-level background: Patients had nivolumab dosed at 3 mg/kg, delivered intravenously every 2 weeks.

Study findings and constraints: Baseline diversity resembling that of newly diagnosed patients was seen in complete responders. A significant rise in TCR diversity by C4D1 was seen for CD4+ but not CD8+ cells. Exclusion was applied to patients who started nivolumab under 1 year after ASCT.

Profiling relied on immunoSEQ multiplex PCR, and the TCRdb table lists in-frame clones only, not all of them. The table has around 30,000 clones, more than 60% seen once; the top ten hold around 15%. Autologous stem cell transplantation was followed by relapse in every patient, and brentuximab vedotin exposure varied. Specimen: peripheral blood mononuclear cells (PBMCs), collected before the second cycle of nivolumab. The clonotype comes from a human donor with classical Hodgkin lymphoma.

CDR3: CASSTGTRTYEQYF. For the CDR3, the DNA is TGTGCCAGTAGTACCGGGACAAGGACCTACGAGCAGTACTTC. The gene calls are TRBV19 and TRBJ2-7; the D gene is possibly TRBD1 (6 bases). V lost 4 bases, J lost 2 bases, and 12 bases lay in between. Germline values: CDR1 LNHDA, CDR2 SQIVND (reference sequence). The CDR3 has 14 residues. The entire variable domain, with the rest obtained from reference TRBV19 and TRBJ2-7, is as follows: DGGITQSPKYLFRKEGQNVTLSCEQNLNHDAMYWYRQDPGQGLRLIYYSQIVNDFQKGDIAEGYSVSREKKESFPLTVTSAQKNPTAFYLCASSTGTRTYEQYFGPGTRLTVT.